These 28 T cell receptor beta chains were sequenced from one sample in a study of blood T cells in healthy people across ages. The second PCR ran roughly 6 to 11 cycles with a sample-barcoded 5' primer and J-beta primers. Each CDR3 protein gets one entry after TCRdb re-called the 5' RACE reads with MiXCR. The table shows 550,000 to 650,000 distinct CDR3 sequences, with about 30% occurring only once. The sample consisted of blood. The receptors were sampled from a woman of 80 years or more in good health.

The CDR3 bases are TGTGCCAGCAGCGTAGTGCCGGGTACAAGCTCTGGAAACACCATATATTTT. This translates into CASSVVPGTSSGNTIYF. The chain uses TRBV9 and TRBJ1-3; D remains unclear. Germline CDR1 and CDR2: SGDLS and YYNGEE. The V end lost 0 bases, the J end lost 0 bases, and 13 bases lay between the germline ends. The CDR3 consists of 17 residues.

For this clonotype: With a much larger clone just one base away, this may be a read error. This chain uses TRBV20-1 with TRBJ2-3; 9 bases align to TRBD1. This CDR3 region has 15 residues. J lost 4 bases, V lost 4 bases, and 9 bases had no gene match. CDR1 is DFQATT and CDR2 is SNEGSKA in the germline V gene (reference sequence). This CDR3 reads CSANWDRVAADTQYF. CDR3 DNA sequence: TGCAGTGCTAATTGGGACAGGGTCGCCGCAGATACGCAGTATTTT.

This clonotype was seen many times. J is TRBJ2-3 and V is TRBV7-7; 11 nucleotides agree with TRBD2. The germline gives CDR1 SSHAT, CDR2 FNYEAQ (reference sequence). The CDR3 spans 16 residues. The J segment lost 2 bases and the V segment lost 5 bases, leaving 6 bases of the junction unmatched. The CDR3 DNA follows: TGTGCCAGCAGCCAACTAGCGGGGGCCCTCACAGATACGCAGTATTTT. Protein: CASSQLAGALTDTQYF.

This clonotype showed up many times. The chain carries TRBV12-3 or TRBV12-4 and TRBJ2-6; 8 bases line up with TRBD2. This CDR3 contains 18 residues. V was clipped by 6 bases and J by 2 bases; unmatched bases: 12. CDR3 loop: CASRPSLAGLTGANVLTF. Written as DNA, the CDR3 is TGTGCCAGCAGACCAAGCTTAGCGGGGCTCACTGGGGCCAACGTCCTGACTTTC.

A few counts support this clonotype. Mismatch with germline at one junction end may stem from a read error. The V call is TRBV20-1, the J call TRBJ1-2; TRBD1 agrees at 7 bases. The CDR3 runs to 14 residues. CDR1 is DFQATT and CDR2 is SNEGSKA in the germline V gene (reference sequence). DNA for the CDR3: TGCAGTGCAGAGGAAACAGGGGCCAACTATGGCTACACCTTT. Amino acid sequence: CSAEETGANYGYTF.

In its sample, this clonotype was seen a few times. V is TRBV30 and J is TRBJ1-4, with D hard to call. Germline CDR1 is GTSNPN and CDR2 is SVGIG (reference sequence). The CDR3 length is 11 residues. Trimming left V 1 base short and J 7 bases short, with 4 bases between. This CDR3 reads CAWSASEKLFF. The CDR3 bases are TGTGCCTGGAGTGCCTCTGAAAAACTGTTTTTT.

This clonotype was seen a handful of times. It may be a read error: a sequence one base away is much more abundant. The chain employs TRBV29-1 and TRBJ2-5; 8 bases line up with TRBD2. The germline V gene encodes CDR1 SQVTM and CDR2 ANQGSEA. Trimming at V came to 6 bases and at J to 11 bases, leaving 20 bases not matched to a gene. This CDR3 has 15 amino acids. CDR3 loop: CSVGVPLRGDNEQYF. The CDR3 nucleotides are TGCAGCGTGGGGGTTCCCCTGCGGGGGGACAATGAGCAGTACTTC.

In this sample, this clonotype turned up a few times. This sequence joins TRBV5-1 and TRBJ1-5; D call uncertain. CDR3 length: 15 amino acids. Germline V gives CDR1 SGHRS, CDR2 YFSETQ. V shed 0 bases and J shed 3 bases, with 10 bases lying between them. The CDR3 spells CASSLGGRNNQPQHF. CDR3 DNA: TGCGCCAGCAGCTTGGGAGGGCGGAACAATCAGCCCCAGCATTTT.

Many counts were recorded for this clonotype. This chain joins TRBV7-8 and TRBJ1-5; D might be TRBD1 (5 bases). This CDR3 contains 16 residues. V lost 6 bases to trimming and J lost 4 bases, with 19 bases between them. From germline, CDR1 is SGHVS and CDR2 FQNEAQ. The CDR3 region has the DNA TGTGCCAGCAGTCCCCGGACTGGGGGTCTAAATCAGCCCCAGCATTTT. The encoded protein is CASSPRTGGLNQPQHF.

This chain links TRBV7-2 with TRBJ1-6, with TRBD1 matching 8 bases. Germline loops: CDR1 SGHTA, CDR2 FQGNSA. V dropped 6 bases and J dropped 9; count of bases not matched to a gene: 13. The CDR3 is 16 residues long. As DNA, the CDR3 is TGTGCCAGCAGTAAAATCGGACAGGGTAGTAGTTCACCCCTCCACTTT. Its translation is CASSKIGQGSSSPLHF.

The chain uses TRBV7-2 and TRBJ2-5, with TRBD2 matching over 12 bases. This CDR3 is built from 16 residues. V lost 3 bases and J lost 11; bases outside the gene matches: 13. Germline V gene lookup returns CDR1 SGHTA and CDR2 FQGNSA. In DNA form, the CDR3 reads TGTGCCAGCAGCTTCAGACTAGCGGGGGCTTGGGATGGGCAGTACTTC. Residues: CASSFRLAGAWDGQYF.

The rearrangement links TRBV29-1 to TRBJ2-5; 7 bases line up with TRBD1. The J call could be wrong; TRBJ2-7 is a better fit for the DNA end. Germline-derived CDR1 and CDR2 are SQVTM and ANQGSEA. The CDR3 runs to 12 residues. CDR3: CSVQTGIGEQYF. The CDR3 DNA reads as TGCAGCGTTCAGACAGGGATCGGCGAGCAGTACTTC.

This clonotype has a count of ten or more. The rearrangement uses TRBV6-1 and TRBJ2-7, with D possibly called TRBD1 or TRBD2 (6 bases each). CDR1 MNHNS and CDR2 SASEGT come from the germline V gene. The CDR3 has 15 residues. Trimming removed 6 bases from V and 5 bases from J, with 20 bases in between. CDR3 coding DNA: TGTGCCAGCAGCGACGCCCCCGGGGGCTTCGACGAGCAGTACTTC. Residues: CASSDAPGGFDEQYF.

Notes on this clonotype: Germline and junction disagree at one end, which may indicate a read error. This chain uses TRBV4-2 with TRBJ2-7; D remains unclear. CDR1 and CDR2 (germline): LGHNA, YNFKEQ. The CDR3 runs to 15 residues. The CDR3, as DNA: TGTGCCAGCAACCAAGATCACCCGGGTGCTAACGAGCAGTACTTC. It specifies CASNQDHPGANEQYF.

This clonotype appeared many times. V and J are TRBV4-3 and TRBJ2-5; tentative D call: TRBD1 (6 bases). Germline lookup yields CDR1 LGHNA and CDR2 YSLEER. V lost 0 bases, J lost 4 bases, and 9 bases lay in between. The CDR3 runs to 14 residues. CDR3 nucleotide sequence: TGCGCCAGCAGCCAAGAGGCAGGGGTAGAGACCCAGTACTTC. Translated: CASSQEAGVETQYF.

This clonotype occurred a few times. This rearrangement joins TRBV3-1 to TRBJ1-6; a weak D match, TRBD1 (6 bases). The CDR3 runs 16 residues. Germline values: CDR1 LGHDT, CDR2 YNNKEL (reference sequence). Trimming cost V 5 bases and J 7 bases, with 18 bases left between them. CDR3 sequence: CASSLTTGHGNSPLHF. The CDR3 bases are TGTGCCAGCAGCTTAACGACGGGACACGGCAATTCACCCCTCCACTTT.

DNA of the CDR3: TGCGCCAGCAGCACCGGCCCCAATCAGCCCCAGCATTTT. The encoded protein is CASSTGPNQPQHF. This chain connects TRBV5-1 to TRBJ1-5, with D uncertain. The V end was cut by 4 bases, the J end by 3 bases, with 8 bases between. Germline V lookup: CDR1 SGHRS, CDR2 YFSETQ. This CDR3 has 13 amino acids.

A note on this clonotype: This may be a read error: a much more frequent sequence differs by one nucleotide. The V and J genes are TRBV5-1 and TRBJ1-2, with a possible D match to TRBD1 (5 bases). V dropped 1 base and J dropped 1 base, with 17 bases sitting between them. This CDR3 has 17 amino acids. Germline V lookup: CDR1 SGHRS, CDR2 YFSETQ. CDR3 sequence: CASSLWVRGRVNYGYTF. CDR3 nucleotide sequence: TGCGCCAGCAGCTTGTGGGTCCGCGGCAGGGTTAACTATGGCTACACCTTC.

With respect to this clonotype: This may stem from a read error, because a much larger clone lies one nucleotide away. V usage is TRBV4-2 and J usage is TRBJ2-5; 7 nucleotides match TRBD1. The DNA end favors TRBJ2-1, so the J call may be wrong. CDR1 and CDR2 from the germline V gene are LGHNA and YNFKEQ. The CDR3 spans 16 residues. CDR3 sequence (DNA): TGTGCCAGCAGCCAAAACCAGGGACAGAGCCAAGAGACCCAGTTCTTC. Protein product: CASSQNQGQSQETQFF.

This clonotype was seen repeatedly, ten times or more. The chain uses TRBV12-3 or TRBV12-4 and TRBJ2-7; TRBD1 aligns across 10 bases. The V segment lost 4 bases and the J segment 3 bases; nucleotides outside the gene matches: 6. CDR3 length: 15 amino acids. For the CDR3, the DNA is TGTGCCAGCAGTTCTGTGGGGGACAGGGGCTACGAGCAGTACTTC. This codes for CASSSVGDRGYEQYF.

This clonotype was seen a handful of times. V gene TRBV28 combines with J gene TRBJ1-2; no clear D gene. CDR3 length: 12 amino acids. The V and J ends lost 7 bases and 7 bases respectively, with 13 bases between them. The germline V gene has CDR1 MDHEN and CDR2 SYDVKM. This CDR3 reads CASKSGSGGYTF. The CDR3, as DNA: TGTGCCAGCAAATCGGGGTCGGGTGGCTACACCTTC.

This clonotype was counted many times. The chain carries TRBV6-6 and TRBJ2-2; 9 bases agree with TRBD1. Germline CDR1 is MNHNY and CDR2 is SVGAGI (reference sequence). The CDR3 covers 16 residues. Unmatched junction bases numbered 9, after V lost 6 bases and J lost 4 bases. CDR3 DNA: TGTGCCAGCAGCCCGATACAGGGGGCGGGCACCGGGGAGCTGTTTTTT. The encoded protein is CASSPIQGAGTGELFF.

Comments on this clonotype: A much larger clone differs from this one at a single base, so this may be a read error. This chain uses TRBV7-2 with TRBJ2-7, with TRBD2 matching 13 bases. Trimming at V came to 1 base and at J to 7 bases, leaving 16 bases not matched to a gene. The CDR3 spans 19 residues. Germline CDR1 SGHTA, CDR2 FQGNSA. CDR3 nucleotide sequence: TGTGCCAGCAGCTTAGGGCGCAGGGGAGGGACTAGCGGGGTTCATGAGCAGTACTTC. This translates into CASSLGRRGGTSGVHEQYF.

This clonotype was seen repeatedly, ten times or more. The gene calls are TRBV9 and TRBJ2-1; 12 nucleotides align to TRBD2. The CDR3 length is 16 residues. Germline V lookup: CDR1 SGDLS, CDR2 YYNGEE. V was pared by 0 bases and J by 4 bases, with 2 bases of the junction left unmatched. DNA for the CDR3: TGTGCCAGCAGCGTAGGCGGGACTAGCGGGTACAATGAGCAGTTCTTC. Amino acids: CASSVGGTSGYNEQFF.

This clonotype was seen at least ten times. The CDR3 protein is CASSVTGTGGEEQFF. For the CDR3, the DNA is TGCGCCAGCAGCGTGACAGGGACAGGGGGAGAGGAGCAGTTCTTC. The chain recombines TRBV5-1 with TRBJ2-1, with 11 positions matching TRBD1. This CDR3 spans 15 amino acids. Looked up from germline, CDR1 is SGHRS and CDR2 is YFSETQ. J was trimmed by 10 bases and V by 4 bases; bases with no gene match: 10.

For this clonotype: Being one base from a much bigger clone, this may be a read error. The CDR3: CASSATSGGLCTDTQYF. In nucleotides, the CDR3 is TGTGCCAGCAGCGCCACTAGCGGGGGTCTTTGCACAGATACGCAGTATTTT. The chain links TRBV9 to TRBJ2-3; the match to TRBD2 covers 11 bases. There are 17 residues in the CDR3. Losses at the gene ends were 3 bases for V and 1 base for J; bases not matched to a gene: 7. Germline CDR1 is SGDLS and CDR2 is YYNGEE. The full variable domain, completed using reference TRBV9 and TRBJ2-3, is DSGVTQTPKHLITATGQRVTLRCSPRSGDLSVYWYQQSLDQGLQFLIQYYNGEERAKGNILERFSAQQFPDLHSELNLSSLELGDSALYFCASSATSGGLCTDTQYFGPGTRLTVL.

This clonotype was observed many times. The chain employs TRBV6-5 and TRBJ2-5, with D maybe TRBD2 (6 bases). V lost 6 bases and J lost 3, with 11 bases in between. Germline lookup yields CDR1 MNHEY and CDR2 SVGAGI. CDR3 length equals 13 residues. In nucleotides, the CDR3 is TGTGCCAGCAGGCCGGGACTCGAAGAGACCCAGTACTTC. As protein: CASRPGLEETQYF.

This chain uses TRBV29-1 with TRBJ2-7, with 7 bases that match TRBD1. Germline values: CDR1 SQVTM, CDR2 ANQGSEA. This CDR3 region has 14 residues. V was clipped by 6 bases and J by 9 bases; unmatched bases: 17. The CDR3 region is CSVGDSPSRGGQYF. CDR3 in DNA: TGCAGCGTAGGGGACAGTCCCTCTCGTGGGGGGCAGTACTTC.